The clone carrying this TCR beta chain was picked up many times. The target antigen is unknown. Amplification of TCR alpha and beta CDR3 regions from RNA used iRepertoire nested multiplex PCR. One entry per CDR3 protein, called by TCRdb with MiXCR from the multiplex PCR reads. Among under 200,000 distinct CDR3 sequences listed, about 31% were seen once. These data originate in a study of glioma-infiltrating T cells. Study-level points and caveats: Above-expected tissue-blood divergence occurred in all gliomas, most in low-grade ones.

The germline CDR1 and CDR2 sequences are DFQATT and SNEGSKA (reference sequence). After removal of 3 bases from V and 7 bases from J, the junction contained 5 bases not matched to a gene. The CDR3 sequence is 12 residues long. Sequenced material: glioma tissue, nonneoplastic brain tissue, or PBMCs (not recorded which). The receptor's source is a human donor with low-grade glioma or glioblastoma, undergoing nonglioma brain surgery, or in good health (not recorded which). The genes are TRBV20-1 and TRBJ1-2, with TRBD1 matching over 7 bases. The CDR3 DNA reads as TGCAGTGCTAGTCAGGGGGATAGTGGCTACACCTTC. Protein sequence: CSASQGDSGYTF.